Each of the 21 T cell receptor beta chains below was sequenced from the same sample in a study of T cell repertoires in cytomegalovirus infection. One entry per CDR3 protein, called by TCRdb with MiXCR from the reads. This table has fewer than 350,000 distinct CDR3 sequences, more than 8% appearing once. The source material was PBMCs. Receptors were obtained from a human donor in good health (CMV status not recorded). Some clones in this sample may be carry-over from other donors' samples.

This clonotype was seen many times. The chain carries TRBV7-2 and TRBJ2-6, with 8 positions matching TRBD1. Trimming at V came to 3 bases and at J to 2 bases, leaving 3 bases not matched to a gene. Germline V gene lookup returns CDR1 SGHTA and CDR2 FQGNSA. The CDR3 totals 16 residues. The CDR3 nucleotides read TGTGCCAGCAGCTTGTGGGACAGGACTGGGGCCAACGTCCTGACTTTC. It translates to CASSLWDRTGANVLTF.

This sequence joins TRBV12-3 or TRBV12-4 and TRBJ1-1; possibly TRBD1 for D (5 bases). CDR3 length: 13 amino acids. V was cut by 4 bases and J by 4 bases, with 10 bases left in between. CDR3 nucleotide sequence: TGTGCCAGCAGTTGGAGGGGAGGCACTGAAGCTTTCTTT. This sequence encodes CASSWRGGTEAFF.

In this sample, this clonotype turned up many times. The CDR3 protein is CASSLERSGGELFF. CDR3 DNA: TGTGCCAGCAGCTTGGAGCGATCGGGCGGGGAGCTGTTTTTT. The chain combines TRBV5-4 with TRBJ2-2; no clear D. The CDR3 loop spans 14 amino acids. Deletions cut 0 bases from V and 7 bases from J, with 10 bases between. Germline CDR1 is SGHNT and CDR2 is YYREEE (reference sequence).

This clonotype turned up a few times. The rearrangement links TRBV2 to TRBJ1-1, with TRBD1 as a possible D gene (6 bases). The V and J ends lost 8 bases and 1 base respectively, with 14 bases between them. The germline V gene encodes CDR1 SNHLY and CDR2 FYNNEI. There are 14 residues in the CDR3. The CDR3 loop is CASSRGRSNTEAFF. In nucleotides, the CDR3 is TGTGCCAGCTCCAGGGGCAGGTCGAACACTGAAGCTTTCTTT.

This clonotype showed up just a few times. This chain connects TRBV4-1 to TRBJ2-3; no clear D gene. V dropped 0 bases and J dropped 1 base, with 8 bases sitting between them. The CDR3 runs to 15 residues. Germline CDR1 and CDR2: MGHRA and YSYEKL. This chain's CDR3 is CASSQEGMGTDTQYF. The DNA of the CDR3 is TGCGCCAGCAGCCAAGAGGGGATGGGCACAGATACGCAGTATTTT.

This clonotype occurred a few times. The chain carries TRBV28 and TRBJ2-4; D not certain. The V gene's germline CDR1 is MDHEN and CDR2 SYDVKM. The CDR3 runs 14 residues. V was cut by 3 bases and J by 2 bases, with 8 bases left in between. CDR3 loop: CASSLRFTKNIQYF. DNA of the CDR3: TGTGCCAGCAGTTTGCGATTTACCAAAAACATTCAGTACTTC.

This clonotype was detected many times. V and J are TRBV7-2 and TRBJ2-1; 7 nucleotides line up with TRBD1. Trimming cost V 4 bases and J 7 bases; bases outside gene matches: 4. There are 13 residues in the CDR3. Per germline, CDR1 SGHTA and CDR2 FQGNSA. The CDR3 DNA follows: TGTGCCAGCAGCTCACTACAGGGGAATGAGCAGTTCTTC. This sequence encodes CASSSLQGNEQFF.

Comment on this clonotype: One end of the junction fails to match germline, which may point to a read error. This chain connects TRBV9 to TRBJ2-1; 8 bases align to TRBD2. This CDR3 spans 14 amino acids. Germline V CDR1 and CDR2: SGDLS, YYNGEE. This CDR3 reads CASSVSGSYYEQFF. The CDR3, as DNA: TGTGCCAGCAGCGTAAGCGGGAGCTACTATGAGCAGTTCTTC.

This clonotype was recorded at least ten times. J is TRBJ2-1 and V is TRBV6-1; the D is unclear. Germline V gene data show CDR1 as MNHNS and CDR2 as SASEGT. This CDR3 spans 14 amino acids. The V end was cut by 5 bases, the J end by 6 bases, with 14 bases between. The CDR3 spells CASSLSSGLNEQFF. The CDR3 nucleotides read TGTGCCAGCAGTCTCTCCTCCGGCCTCAATGAGCAGTTCTTC.

In its sample, this clonotype was seen many times. This chain connects TRBV12-3 or TRBV12-4 to TRBJ2-5; no reliable D call. V lost 3 bases and J 2 bases, leaving 4 bases between the germline ends. The CDR3 totals 12 residues. The CDR3 here is CASSFHQETQYF. In nucleotides, the CDR3 is TGTGCCAGCAGTTTCCATCAAGAGACCCAGTACTTC.

The V and J genes are TRBV19 and TRBJ2-2; D is perhaps TRBD1 (6 bases). Trimming took 6 bases from V and 6 from J, leaving 11 bases between them. This CDR3 comprises 13 residues. The germline V gene has CDR1 LNHDA and CDR2 SQIVND (reference sequence). CDR3: CASSPQGPGELFF. In DNA form, the CDR3 reads TGTGCCAGTAGCCCACAGGGCCCCGGGGAGCTGTTTTTT.

V and J are TRBV25-1 and TRBJ1-3; no firm D call. Germline V gene data show CDR1 as MGHDK and CDR2 as SYGVNS. This CDR3 spans 14 amino acids. Trimming stripped 1 base from V and 4 bases from J, with 8 bases between. The CDR3: CASSESSRGNTIYF. CDR3 coding DNA: TGTGCCAGCAGTGAATCCAGCCGGGGAAACACCATATATTTT.

This clonotype has a count of ten or more. The chain is built from TRBV7-2 and TRBJ1-1; the match to TRBD1 covers 7 bases. The junction had 12 bases not matched to a gene; V was cut back by 5 bases and J by 0 bases. CDR3 length equals 17 residues. Germline V gene lookup returns CDR1 SGHTA and CDR2 FQGNSA. The CDR3 protein is CASSPFLTGIMNTEAFF. CDR3 in DNA: TGTGCCAGCAGCCCTTTCCTGACAGGGATCATGAACACTGAAGCTTTCTTT.

This clonotype was detected ten times or more. The gene calls are TRBV7-8 and TRBJ2-7; D unclear. The CDR3 length is 13 residues. Germline V gives CDR1 SGHVS, CDR2 FQNEAQ. V lost 4 bases and J lost 0, with 7 bases in between. The DNA of the CDR3 is TGTGCCAGCAGCTCCCACGTCTCCTACGAGCAGTACTTC. This sequence encodes CASSSHVSYEQYF. Full variable domain (missing parts from reference TRBV7-8 and TRBJ2-7): GAGVSQSPRYKVAKRGQDVALRCDPISGHVSLFWYQQALGQGPEFLTYFQNEAQLDKSGLPSDRFFAERPEGSVSTLKIQRTQQEDSAVYLCASSSHVSYEQYFGPGTRLTVT.

This clonotype turned up a few times. V gene TRBV5-6 combines with J gene TRBJ1-2; TRBD1 is a possible D gene (5 bases). Trimming took 2 bases from V and 5 from J, leaving 16 bases between them. Germline values: CDR1 SGHDT, CDR2 YYEEEE. The CDR3 is made up of 15 amino acids. The CDR3 DNA is TGTGCCAGCAGCTTACCAGGGTCTTCGGGATATGGCTACACCTTC. Translation gives CASSLPGSSGYGYTF.

This clonotype was detected a few times. The chain is built from TRBV7-9 and TRBJ2-3, with 8 nucleotides matching TRBD1. The CDR3 is 17 amino acids. With V trimmed by 1 base and J by 3 bases, 9 bases remained unmatched. Germline V gene lookup returns CDR1 SEHNR and CDR2 FQNEAQ (reference sequence). CDR3 amino acids: CASSLGSTGGRTDTQYF. The CDR3, as DNA: TGTGCCAGCAGCTTAGGGAGTACAGGGGGGCGTACAGATACGCAGTATTTT.

The chain recombines TRBV7-2 with TRBJ1-3; D is possibly TRBD1 (5 bases). The CDR3 loop spans 15 amino acids. Germline V CDR1 and CDR2: SGHTA, FQGNSA. Deletions cut 5 bases from V and 0 bases from J, with 11 bases between. CDR3 protein: CASSPDRSSGNTIYF. The DNA for the CDR3 is TGTGCCAGCAGCCCCGACAGAAGCTCTGGAAACACCATATATTTT. Supplemented by reference TRBV7-2 and TRBJ1-3, the full variable domain reads GAGVSQSPSNKVTEKGKDVELRCDPISGHTALYWYRQSLGQGLEFLIYFQGNSAPDKSGLPSDRFSAERTGGSVSTLTIQRTQQEDSAVYLCASSPDRSSGNTIYFGEGSWLTVV.

This clonotype was detected many times. V is TRBV7-6 and J is TRBJ2-1; D not certain. The germline CDR1 and CDR2 sequences are SGHVS and FNYEAQ. The germline V and J ends were trimmed by 5 bases and 4 bases, with 6 bases remaining between them. The CDR3 spans 12 residues. CDR3 DNA sequence: TGTGCCAGCAGCCCCAAATACAATGAGCAGTTCTTC. Translation gives CASSPKYNEQFF.

The V gene is TRBV20-1, the J gene TRBJ1-4, with TRBD1 matching 9 bases. Unmatched junction bases numbered 6, after V lost 5 bases and J lost 8 bases. CDR1 and CDR2 (germline): DFQATT, SNEGSKA (reference sequence). The CDR3 has 13 residues. CDR3 in amino acids: CSAPDRGDEKLFF. The CDR3 nucleotides read TGCAGTGCTCCCGACAGGGGGGACGAAAAACTGTTTTTT.

This sequence joins TRBV28 and TRBJ2-3; D perhaps matches TRBD2 (6 bases). The germline V gene encodes CDR1 MDHEN and CDR2 SYDVKM. The CDR3 is made up of 14 amino acids. V gave up 4 bases and J gave up 4 bases, with 12 bases separating them. As DNA, the CDR3 is TGTGCCAGCAGTTCCTTTCGGGACTCAGATACGCAGTATTTT. It specifies CASSSFRDSDTQYF.

This clonotype has just a few counts. The gene calls are TRBV14 and TRBJ2-6; no clear D gene. Deletions cut 1 base from V and 2 bases from J, with 9 bases between. CDR3 size: 16 residues. CDR1 SGHDN and CDR2 FVKESK come from the germline V gene. The CDR3 is CASSQVAGTGANVLTF. The CDR3 DNA sequence: TGTGCCAGCAGCCAAGTAGCAGGCACTGGGGCCAACGTCCTGACTTTC.